This entry lists 30 T cell receptor beta chains sequenced from one sample in a study of blood T cell repertoires in COVID-19. The assay was immunoSEQ multiplex PCR, and TCRdb's table has in-frame clones only and misses some. In the table there are approximately 80,000 clones, 85% to 90% of which are singletons. Sequenced: peripheral blood. These receptors came from a man aged 35-49 years with acute or convalescent COVID-19.

The chain uses TRBV15 and TRBJ2-7; 13 nucleotides agree with TRBD2. Germline V gene sequence: CDR1 LNHNV, CDR2 YYDKDF (reference sequence). V shed 2 bases, J shed 4 bases, and the junction held 17 bases outside the gene matches. This CDR3 is built from 20 residues. CDR3 coding DNA: TGTGCCACCAGCAGATCTAGGACTAGCGGGAGTTTCATGTCTTCGTACGAGCAGTACTTC. Protein: CATSRSRTSGSFMSSYEQYF.

V usage is TRBV5-1 and J usage is TRBJ1-1; D may be TRBD1 (6 bases). Germline loops: CDR1 SGHRS, CDR2 YFSETQ. Trimming left V 4 bases short and J 1 base short, with 11 bases between. This CDR3 has 14 residues. The CDR3: CASSTTGRNTEAFF. For the CDR3, the DNA is TGCGCCAGCAGCACAACAGGGAGGAACACTGAAGCTTTCTTT.

The CDR3: CASSHDRGLEETQYF. The CDR3 nucleotides are TGTGCCAGCAGCCACGACAGGGGGCTTGAAGAGACCCAGTACTTC. The V and J genes are TRBV7-2 and TRBJ2-5; 10 nucleotides match TRBD1. CDR3 size: 15 residues. In germline, CDR1 is SGHTA, CDR2 FQGNSA. The V and J ends lost 5 bases and 3 bases, in that order; junction bases with no gene match: 6.

This clone turned up a few times. This chain links TRBV27 with TRBJ1-6; no firm D call. This CDR3 spans 14 amino acids. The germline gives CDR1 MNHEY, CDR2 SMNVEV (reference sequence). With 3 bases removed from V and 7 bases from J, the gap between germline ends came to 10 bases. CDR3 DNA: TGTGCCAGCAGTTTTCGGGGATCGAATTCACCCCTCCACTTT. This encodes CASSFRGSNSPLHF.

The chain couples TRBV19 to TRBJ2-3; TRBD1 might be the D (5 bases). Germline values: CDR1 LNHDA, CDR2 SQIVND (reference sequence). Trimming shortened V by 6 bases and J by 2 bases, and 18 bases separated the two germline ends. The CDR3 spans 16 residues. CDR3 sequence (DNA): TGTGCCAGTAGCGATAACGGACAACAATACACAGATACGCAGTATTTT. It codes for CASSDNGQQYTDTQYF.

The J gene is TRBJ2-1, the V gene TRBV6-6; 14 bases match TRBD2. In germline, CDR1 is MNHNY, CDR2 SVGAGI (reference sequence). V lost 5 bases, J lost 1 base, and 7 bases stayed unmatched. CDR3 length equals 18 residues. DNA for the CDR3: TGTGCCAGCAGTCTATACGGGACTAGCGGGAGTTCCTACAATGAGCAGTTCTTC. It specifies CASSLYGTSGSSYNEQFF.

The chain carries TRBV21-1 and TRBJ2-7; the table gives TRBD1 as D, unverified against the DNA. TRBV21-1 is a pseudogene. CDR3 length: 15 residues. In DNA, the CDR3 is TGTGCCAGCAGCATTCCGGGACAGTTGATTTACGAGCAGTACTTC. It translates to CASSIPGQLIYEQYF.

V gene TRBV20-1 combines with J gene TRBJ2-1; 9 bases agree with TRBD2. The CDR3 totals 14 residues. V was clipped by 3 bases and J by 9 bases; unmatched bases: 9. Germline CDR1 DFQATT, CDR2 SNEGSKA (reference sequence). This CDR3 is CSASRGGGALEQFF. As DNA, the CDR3 is TGCAGTGCTAGTAGGGGCGGGGGGGCCCTTGAGCAGTTCTTC.

The rearrangement joins TRBV3-1 (or the pseudogene TRBV3-2) to TRBJ1-1, with D maybe TRBD1 (5 bases). The CDR3 loop spans 14 amino acids. Germline values: CDR1 LGHDT, CDR2 YNNKEL (reference sequence). Trimming cost V 2 bases and J 0 bases, with 7 bases left between them. CDR3 sequence (DNA): TGTGCCAGCAGCCAAAAGGGGATGAACACTGAAGCTTTCTTT. The encoded protein is CASSQKGMNTEAFF.

This clone was detected once. The chain has TRBV5-1 and TRBJ1-4, with 8 bases matching TRBD1. CDR1 is SGHRS, CDR2 YFSETQ, per germline. The CDR3 runs to 16 residues. V shed 2 bases and J 0 bases; nucleotides not matched to a gene: 3. The DNA for the CDR3 is TGCGCCAGCAGCTTACAGGGGGGGCCAACTAATGAAAAACTGTTTTTT. As protein: CASSLQGGPTNEKLFF.

V and J are TRBV18 and TRBJ1-5; D gene ambiguous. Trimming left V 6 bases short and J 0 bases short, with 9 bases between. The CDR3 sequence is 14 residues long. Germline values: CDR1 KGHSH, CDR2 LQKENI. CDR3 coding DNA: TGTGCCAGCTCTTCCTCTAATAGCAATCAGCCCCAGCATTTT. This codes for CASSSSNSNQPQHF.

This chain uses TRBV5-1 with TRBJ2-3, with no clear D. Trimming took off 5 bases at V and 6 bases at J, with 7 bases between the two ends. The CDR3 length is 11 residues. In germline, CDR1 is SGHRS, CDR2 YFSETQ. The CDR3 here is CASRTGDTQYF. CDR3 DNA: TGCGCCAGCAGGACGGGTGATACGCAGTATTTT.

The rearrangement uses TRBV7-2 and TRBJ1-6; a possible D gene is TRBD1 (6 bases). The V end lost 5 bases, the J end lost 10 bases, and 12 bases lay between the germline ends. CDR1 is SGHTA, CDR2 FQGNSA, per germline. The length of the CDR3 is 13 residues. In DNA form, the CDR3 reads TGTGCCAGCAGCGACACAGGGTTGTCACCCCTCCACTTT. Encoded protein: CASSDTGLSPLHF.

The chain combines TRBV7-2 with TRBJ1-3; 8 bases agree with TRBD1. There are 17 residues in the CDR3. CDR1 and CDR2 from the germline V gene are SGHTA and FQGNSA. V was clipped by 5 bases and J by 0 bases; unmatched bases: 9. This CDR3 is CASSLLGTGLSGNTIYF. Written as DNA, the CDR3 is TGTGCCAGCAGCCTACTGGGGACAGGCCTCTCTGGAAACACCATATATTTT.

This chain joins TRBV7-2 and TRBJ2-7; 9 bases agree with TRBD2. The CDR3 is 15 amino acids. Germline V gives CDR1 SGHTA, CDR2 FQGNSA. V was clipped by 5 bases and J by 8 bases; unmatched bases: 13. CDR3 protein: CASSTQISGGSKQYF. The CDR3 DNA is TGTGCCAGCAGCACCCAGATTAGCGGGGGATCGAAGCAGTACTTC.

This clone appeared a single time. The V gene is TRBV29-1, the J gene TRBJ2-3, with 7 bases that match TRBD2. Unmatched junction bases numbered 9, after V lost 3 bases and J lost 0 bases. There are 16 residues in the CDR3. CDR1 SQVTM and CDR2 ANQGSEA come from the germline V gene. The CDR3 nucleotides read TGCAGCGTTGATAGGAAACTAGCGCCTAGCACAGATACGCAGTATTTT. Its translation is CSVDRKLAPSTDTQYF.

J is TRBJ2-2 and V is TRBV10-3, with 9 bases fitting TRBD1. Germline V CDR1 and CDR2: ENHRY, SYGVKD. The V segment lost 6 bases and the J segment 7 bases; nucleotides outside the gene matches: 9. CDR3 size: 15 residues. The CDR3 spells CAIRPGQGWVGELFF. DNA for the CDR3: TGTGCCATCAGACCGGGACAGGGATGGGTCGGGGAGCTGTTTTTT.

V gene TRBV12-3 or TRBV12-4 combines with J gene TRBJ1-1; a possible D gene is TRBD1 (5 bases). The CDR3 spans 12 residues. V lost 4 bases, J lost 11 bases, and 14 bases lay in between. The CDR3 bases are TGTGCCAGCAGTTCCGGGGCAGGGAGGGCTTTCTTT. It yields the protein CASSSGAGRAFF.

The rearrangement links TRBV5-1 to TRBJ2-5; possible D gene TRBD2, 6 bases. Germline CDR1 reads SGHRS; CDR2 reads YFSETQ. V lost 7 bases and J 0 bases, leaving 19 bases between the germline ends. The CDR3 has 16 residues. The CDR3 nucleotides are TGCGCCAGCGGGGGGAACCGGGACCAGTACCAAGAGACCCAGTACTTC. Translation gives CASGGNRDQYQETQYF.

The chain recombines TRBV5-1 with TRBJ1-3; 7 bases map to TRBD1. This CDR3 is 16 amino acids long. Unmatched junction bases numbered 3, after V lost 0 bases and J lost 0 bases. The germline V gene encodes CDR1 SGHRS and CDR2 YFSETQ. CDR3 DNA: TGCGCCAGCAGCTTGGGAGGGGGCAACTCTGGAAACACCATATATTTT. Encoded protein: CASSLGGGNSGNTIYF.

In nucleotides, the CDR3 is TGCGCCAGCAGCCCACAGGGGATGGGAACCCGCTACACCTTC. Encoded protein: CASSPQGMGTRYTF. The chain couples TRBV5-1 to TRBJ1-2; 7 nucleotides agree with TRBD1. CDR1 and CDR2 (germline): SGHRS, YFSETQ. This CDR3 contains 14 residues. The V and J ends lost 4 bases and 9 bases, in that order; junction bases with no gene match: 12. The variable domain in full, completed from reference TRBV5-1 and TRBJ1-2, reads KAGVTQTPRYLIKTRGQQVTLSCSPISGHRSVSWYQQTPGQGLQFLFEYFSETQRNKGNFPGRFSGRQFSNSRSEMNVSTLELGDSALYLCASSPQGMGTRYTFGSGTRLTVV.

This clone came up once. This CDR3 is CASKGQGDSYEQYF. CDR3 coding DNA: TGCGCCAGCAAGGGACAGGGGGACAGTTACGAGCAGTACTTC. The rearrangement joins TRBV5-1 to TRBJ2-7; 11 bases map to TRBD1. The J segment lost 4 bases and the V segment lost 6 bases, leaving 6 bases of the junction unmatched. The CDR3 extends over 14 amino acids. Germline assignment: CDR1 SGHRS and CDR2 YFSETQ.

This clone was found a few times. The CDR3 coding sequence is TGTGCCAGCAGTCGGATGGGACAGGGGGCTGTGGAGACCCAGTACTTC. Encoded protein: CASSRMGQGAVETQYF. The V gene is TRBV2, the J gene TRBJ2-5, with 12 bases lining up with TRBD1. This CDR3 is 16 amino acids long. The V and J ends lost 5 bases and 5 bases, in that order; junction bases with no gene match: 9. CDR1 and CDR2 from the germline V gene are SNHLY and FYNNEI.

A single count supports this clone. The gene calls are TRBV18 and TRBJ2-7, with TRBD1 identical over 7 bases. This CDR3 has 15 residues. Germline CDR1 reads KGHSH; CDR2 reads LQKENI. The V segment lost 3 bases and the J segment 3 bases; nucleotides outside the gene matches: 8. CDR3 coding DNA: TGTGCCAGCTCACCCAAGACAGGGTTCAACTACGAGCAGTACTTC. Translating gives CASSPKTGFNYEQYF.

V is TRBV3-1 (or the pseudogene TRBV3-2) and J is TRBJ1-2; D perhaps matches TRBD1 (6 bases). V dropped 2 bases and J dropped 2 bases, with 12 bases sitting between them. The CDR3 consists of 15 residues. The germline V gene has CDR1 LGHDT and CDR2 YNNKEL (reference sequence). CDR3 DNA sequence: TGTGCCAGCAGCCAACACGGACAGCCCAACTATGGCTACACCTTC. It encodes CASSQHGQPNYGYTF.

The chain combines TRBV14 with TRBJ2-7; 11 nucleotides agree with TRBD1. CDR1 is SGHDN, CDR2 FVKESK, per germline. J was trimmed by 6 bases and V by 4 bases; bases with no gene match: 5. This CDR3 spans 14 amino acids. The CDR3 protein is CASSPGTGGSEQYF. CDR3 in DNA: TGTGCCAGCAGCCCCGGGACAGGGGGTTCCGAGCAGTACTTC.

The gene calls are TRBV7-9 and TRBJ2-2; 10 bases agree with TRBD2. Per the germline V gene, CDR1 is SEHNR and CDR2 is FQNEAQ (reference sequence). CDR3 length: 16 amino acids. Unmatched junction bases numbered 3, after V lost 4 bases and J lost 1 base. CDR3 DNA: TGTGCCAGCAGCTACTGGACTAGCGGGAACACCGGGGAGCTGTTTTTT. Encoded protein: CASSYWTSGNTGELFF.

The rearrangement uses TRBV5-1 and TRBJ1-6, with TRBD1 as a possible D gene (6 bases). The CDR3 runs to 16 residues. Trimming removed 5 bases at V and 7 bases at J, with 19 bases between. Germline loops: CDR1 SGHRS, CDR2 YFSETQ. CDR3 amino acids: CASSTSPGTRNSPLHF. Written as DNA, the CDR3 is TGCGCCAGCAGTACCTCCCCCGGGACACGCAATTCACCCCTCCACTTT.

This clone was observed once. The V call is TRBV7-9, the J call TRBJ2-3; D is possibly TRBD2 (6 bases). Germline assignment: CDR1 SEHNR and CDR2 FQNEAQ (reference sequence). This CDR3 is built from 15 residues. V was shortened by 5 bases and J by 9 bases, with 21 bases between the two germline ends. The CDR3 DNA is TGTGCCAGCAGCCCCAGTACCGGGACTTTCTCGACGCAGTATTTT. Translating gives CASSPSTGTFSTQYF.

The gene calls are TRBV29-1 and TRBJ2-7, with 7 bases that match TRBD2. The CDR3 runs to 11 residues. Germline V gene lookup returns CDR1 SQVTM and CDR2 ANQGSEA. Trimming removed 6 bases from V and 4 bases from J; junction bases left unmatched: 3. CDR3 sequence (DNA): TGCAGCGTCTCAGCGGGATACGAGCAGTACTTC. Its translation is CSVSAGYEQYF.